Sequencing of this TCR beta chain was carried out in a study of blood T cell repertoires in COVID-19. Study-level background: Specimens from acute and convalescent COVID-19 originated in the United States, Italy and Spain. Sample material is recorded as cDNA or gDNA derived from T cells, B-cell-depleted T cells, or PBMCs.

This CDR3 has 14 residues. V was cut by 1 base and J by 7 bases, with 14 bases left in between. Germline lookup yields CDR1 SEHNR and CDR2 FQNEAQ (reference sequence). Per the authors' pipeline: Estimation of nucleated cell counts was performed using reference gene primer amplification. The method was immunoSEQ multiplex PCR; TCRdb's version includes in-frame clones alone and lacks a portion of them. V, J and clone size are taken as reported in that table, and D and trimming were inferred from the DNA itself. The sample includes some 80,000 clones, around 83% seen only once; the top ten take less than 40%.

The J gene is TRBJ2-7, the V gene TRBV7-9, with no clear D. The TCR was taken from a woman in her seventies with acute or convalescent COVID-19. Specimen: peripheral blood. The CDR3 is CASSLGGSIWEQYF. As DNA, the CDR3 is TGTGCCAGCAGCTTAGGAGGATCAATTTGGGAGCAGTACTTC. The full variable domain, rest sourced from reference TRBV7-9 and TRBJ2-7, is DTGVSQNPRHKITKRGQNVTFRCDPISEHNRLYWYRQTLGQGPEFLTYFQNEAQLEKSRLLSDRFSAERPKGSFSTLEIQRTEQGDSAMYLCASSLGGSIWEQYFGPGTRLTVT.